The 24 T cell receptor beta chains in this list originate from one sample, sequenced in a study of a mutant IDH1 vaccine in newly diagnosed glioma (dated by TCRdb to the early 2020s). The sample's time point label, in plain terms: week 5, during vaccination. Each vaccine dose was 300 ug of a 20-mer mutant IDH1 peptide in Montanide, given subcutaneously with topical imiquimod. These TCRs are of unknown antigen specificity. The library was produced with the immunoSEQ multiplex PCR assay. Entries here come from immuneACCESS through TCRdb and include only in-frame sequences with V and J called. Some clones fail to appear in such tables; in the studies checked, an unresolved V gene covers under half of the shortfall, and the cause of the remainder is unknown. The sample table contains roughly 60,000 clones; only one count was recorded for around 84% of them. The ten largest account for 7% to 8.5% of the sample.

This sample comprised PBMCs, obtained from a glioma patient whose treatment included an IDH1 peptide vaccine. Receptors were obtained from a woman aged 45 to 65 with glioma.

Here the CDR3 DNA reads TGCGCCAGCAGCCACTATGCAGGGGATTACCTCTACGAGCAGTACTTC. Translation: CASSHYAGDYLYEQYF. This chain uses TRBV4-3 with TRBJ2-5; D may be TRBD1 (6 bases). The J call may be mistaken, given a closer DNA end match to TRBJ2-7. The CDR3 covers 16 residues. Germline assignment: CDR1 LGHNA and CDR2 YSLEER.

This chain links TRBV9 with TRBJ1-1, with D tentatively TRBD1 (6 bases). The CDR3 has 14 amino acids. Trimming cost V 3 bases and J 8 bases, with 17 bases left between them. Germline V lookup: CDR1 SGDLS, CDR2 YYNGEE. For the CDR3, the DNA is TGTGCCAGCAGCGGGGGGCAGCCTGTAAAGGAAGCTTTCTTT. Translated, it gives CASSGGQPVKEAFF.

This CDR3 is CASSLSPRGTQYF. In nucleotides, the CDR3 is TGTGCCAGCAGCTTAAGCCCGCGGGGTACGCAGTATTTT. This rearrangement joins TRBV11-3 to TRBJ2-3, with D perhaps TRBD2 (6 bases). The germline V and J ends were trimmed by 2 bases and 8 bases, with 11 bases remaining between them. This CDR3 has 13 amino acids. Germline V gene data show CDR1 as SGHNT and CDR2 as YENEEA. Supplemented by reference TRBV11-3 and TRBJ2-3, the full variable domain reads EAGVVQSPRYKIIEKKQPVAFWCNPISGHNTLYWYLQNLGQGPELLIRYENEEAVDDSQLPKDRFSAERLKGVDSTLKIQPAELGDSAVYLCASSLSPRGTQYFGPGTRLTVL.

In its sample, this clone was seen a few times. The genes are TRBV30 and TRBJ1-3; no firm D call. The CDR3 sequence is 11 residues long. The ends were cut back, 4 bases at V and 3 bases at J, with 4 bases in the middle. Germline CDR1 GTSNPN, CDR2 SVGIG (reference sequence). CDR3 in DNA: TGTGCCTGGATATTTGGAAACACCATATATTTT. Its translation: CAWIFGNTIYF.

The chain joins TRBV28 to TRBJ2-7; TRBD2 agrees at 13 bases. Germline CDR1 MDHEN, CDR2 SYDVKM. V lost 8 bases, J lost 2 bases, and 9 bases stayed unmatched. The CDR3 consists of 16 residues. This CDR3 is CASYSTSGGEPYEQYF. The CDR3 DNA follows: TGTGCCAGCTATTCCACTAGCGGGGGGGAACCCTACGAGCAGTACTTC.

The chain links TRBV10-1 to TRBJ2-1; D unresolved. This CDR3 region has 13 residues. V dropped 3 bases and J dropped 9 bases, with 12 bases sitting between them. CDR1 and CDR2 from the germline V gene are WNHNN and SYGVQD (reference sequence). For the CDR3, the DNA is TGCGCCAGCAGTGAATATTCGACGGGTGAGCAGTTCTTC. Amino acids: CASSEYSTGEQFF.

The genes are TRBV6-5 and TRBJ2-3; a possible D gene is TRBD2 (6 bases). This CDR3 is built from 15 residues. Germline V gives CDR1 MNHEY, CDR2 SVGAGI. Trimming cost V 5 bases and J 2 bases, with 14 bases left between them. This CDR3 is CASSNAGLNTDTQYF. The CDR3 DNA reads TGTGCCAGCAGTAACGCGGGGCTAAACACAGATACGCAGTATTTT.

In its sample, this clone was seen a few times. This sequence joins TRBV19 and TRBJ1-1; D possibly corresponds to TRBD1 (5 bases). CDR1 and CDR2 from the germline V gene are LNHDA and SQIVND (reference sequence). V shed 4 bases and J shed 0 bases, with 15 bases lying between them. The CDR3 is 16 amino acids. The CDR3 DNA follows: TGTGCCAGTAGTAACAAACACAGGCCCTTGAACACTGAAGCTTTCTTT. This codes for CASSNKHRPLNTEAFF.

The rearrangement joins TRBV19 to TRBJ1-6, with D possibly TRBD1 on 6 matching bases. V lost 3 bases and J 4 bases, leaving 10 bases between the germline ends. The length of the CDR3 is 15 residues. In germline, CDR1 is LNHDA, CDR2 SQIVND (reference sequence). CDR3 in amino acids: CASSIGGRYNSPLHF. As DNA, the CDR3 is TGTGCCAGTAGTATCGGGGGCAGGTATAATTCACCCCTCCACTTT.

This chain links TRBV19 with TRBJ1-2; 7 bases map to TRBD1. This CDR3 is built from 11 residues. V was clipped by 6 bases and J by 9 bases; unmatched bases: 4. Germline CDR1 and CDR2: LNHDA and SQIVND (reference sequence). This CDR3 reads CASRGDRSYTF. The CDR3 bases are TGTGCCAGTAGGGGGGACAGAAGCTACACCTTC.

This clone occurred once. This chain links TRBV5-4 with TRBJ2-7; TRBD1 aligns across 8 bases. Germline CDR1 SGHNT, CDR2 YYREEE (reference sequence). This CDR3 region has 13 residues. Unmatched junction bases numbered 6, after V lost 5 bases and J lost 5 bases. The DNA for the CDR3 is TGTGCCAGCAGGGACAGGGCGAGGAACGAGCAGTACTTC. Amino acids: CASRDRARNEQYF.

This clone was detected only once. The gene calls are TRBV12-5 and TRBJ2-2; D is perhaps TRBD1 or TRBD2 (5 bases each). The V and J ends lost 3 bases and 3 bases respectively, with 20 bases between them. The CDR3 contains 18 residues. From germline, CDR1 is LGHNT and CDR2 FRNRAP. CDR3 amino acids: CASGFGTGQARDTGELFF. DNA for the CDR3: TGTGCTAGTGGTTTTGGGACGGGGCAGGCCCGGGACACCGGGGAGCTGTTTTTT.

This chain joins TRBV18 and TRBJ1-3, with no clear D. Deletions cut 2 bases from V and 2 bases from J, with 7 bases between. The germline CDR1 and CDR2 sequences are KGHSH and LQKENI. This CDR3 is 14 amino acids long. CDR3 amino acids: CASSPGSPGNTIYF. The CDR3 DNA is TGTGCCAGCTCACCAGGCTCCCCTGGAAACACCATATATTTT.

J is TRBJ1-4 and V is TRBV5-1, with TRBD1 as a possible D gene (5 bases). This CDR3 is 15 amino acids long. V gave up 2 bases and J gave up 2 bases, with 10 bases separating them. Germline V gives CDR1 SGHRS, CDR2 YFSETQ. The CDR3 loop is CASSLQPGTNEKLFF. CDR3 coding DNA: TGCGCCAGCAGCTTACAGCCAGGGACTAATGAAAAACTGTTTTTT.

The chain has TRBV2 and TRBJ1-3; D is possibly TRBD1 (5 bases). Germline CDR1 reads SNHLY; CDR2 reads FYNNEI. The CDR3 runs to 15 residues. V shed 7 bases and J shed 2 bases, with 15 bases lying between them. The CDR3 region has the DNA TGTGCCAGCACATCAAACCGGGGGGCTGGAAACACCATATATTTT. It codes for CASTSNRGAGNTIYF.

CDR3 amino acids: CASRNQGQSEKLFF. DNA for the CDR3: TGCGCCAGCCGAAATCAGGGGCAGAGTGAAAAACTGTTTTTT. The chain joins TRBV5-1 to TRBJ1-4, with a weak D call TRBD1 (6 bases). The CDR3 is made up of 14 amino acids. V gave up 7 bases and J gave up 7 bases, with 17 bases separating them. Germline V gene data show CDR1 as SGHRS and CDR2 as YFSETQ.

The V call is TRBV9, the J call TRBJ1-2; TRBD1 might be the D (6 bases). V lost 4 bases and J 8 bases, leaving 15 bases between the germline ends. The CDR3 sequence is 13 residues long. Germline V gene sequence: CDR1 SGDLS, CDR2 YYNGEE. The CDR3 reads CASSSPQGWGYTF. The CDR3 nucleotides read TGTGCCAGCAGCTCCCCACAGGGTTGGGGCTACACCTTC. The entire variable domain, with the rest obtained from reference TRBV9 and TRBJ1-2, is as follows: DSGVTQTPKHLITATGQRVTLRCSPRSGDLSVYWYQQSLDQGLQFLIQYYNGEERAKGNILERFSAQQFPDLHSELNLSSLELGDSALYFCASSSPQGWGYTFGSGTRLTVV.

This chain uses TRBV4-1 with TRBJ1-1; possible D gene TRBD1, 5 bases. The CDR3 has 17 residues. Germline CDR1 reads MGHRA; CDR2 reads YSYEKL. V lost 1 base, J lost 0 bases, and 15 bases lay in between. The CDR3 sequence is CASSQVLTGVLNTEAFF. CDR3 nucleotides: TGCGCCAGCAGCCAAGTTTTAACAGGCGTATTGAACACTGAAGCTTTCTTT.

This chain links TRBV5-4 with TRBJ2-7; D is unclear. Germline V gene data show CDR1 as SGHNT and CDR2 as YYREEE (reference sequence). Trimming left V 4 bases short and J 6 bases short, with 17 bases between. The CDR3 has 14 residues. In nucleotides, the CDR3 is TGTGCCAGCAGCCCCGGAAGTAGGGTTCGCGAGCAGTACTTC. It is translated as CASSPGSRVREQYF.

This sequence joins TRBV5-1 and TRBJ1-2; 9 nucleotides agree with TRBD1. V shed 4 bases, J shed 5 bases, and the junction held 12 bases outside the gene matches. The germline gives CDR1 SGHRS, CDR2 YFSETQ. The CDR3 loop spans 16 amino acids. Here the CDR3 DNA reads TGCGCCAGCAGCGGAAACTCGGGACAGGGAAGATATGGCTACACCTTC. It codes for CASSGNSGQGRYGYTF.

The chain uses TRBV5-1 and TRBJ2-7; no clear D. Germline V gene sequence: CDR1 SGHRS, CDR2 YFSETQ. The CDR3 covers 13 residues. Trimming cost V 4 bases and J 7 bases, with 15 bases left between them. The CDR3 nucleotides are TGCGCCAGCAGCGAAGACACGGGTACTGAGCAGTACTTC. The encoded protein is CASSEDTGTEQYF.

The rearrangement uses TRBV9 and TRBJ1-3, with D uncertain. Germline V gene data show CDR1 as SGDLS and CDR2 as YYNGEE. The V gene lost 0 bases and the J gene lost 2 bases, with 6 bases spanning the gap. The CDR3 totals 14 residues. The CDR3 protein is CASSVDQPGNTIYF. CDR3 DNA: TGTGCCAGCAGCGTAGACCAACCTGGAAACACCATATATTTT.

The gene calls are TRBV7-9 and TRBJ1-2; D is ambiguous. Germline values: CDR1 SEHNR, CDR2 FQNEAQ (reference sequence). V was pared by 7 bases and J by 10 bases, with 13 bases between. The CDR3 sequence is 11 residues long. The CDR3 spells CASTADIAYTF. CDR3 nucleotide sequence: TGTGCCAGCACAGCAGACATTGCCTACACCTTC. The full variable domain, its missing parts supplied by reference TRBV7-9 and TRBJ1-2, is DTGVSQNPRHKITKRGQNVTFRCDPISEHNRLYWYRQTLGQGPEFLTYFQNEAQLEKSRLLSDRFSAERPKGSFSTLEIQRTEQGDSAMYLCASTADIAYTFGSGTRLTVV.

This clone occurred a few times. The chain employs TRBV5-1 and TRBJ2-7; D remains ambiguous. V was trimmed by 0 bases and J by 3 bases, leaving 13 bases between them. The CDR3 contains 15 residues. Germline loops: CDR1 SGHRS, CDR2 YFSETQ. In DNA form, the CDR3 reads TGCGCCAGCAGCTTGGCGGAAGGGCGTGGCTACGAGCAGTACTTC. It codes for CASSLAEGRGYEQYF.